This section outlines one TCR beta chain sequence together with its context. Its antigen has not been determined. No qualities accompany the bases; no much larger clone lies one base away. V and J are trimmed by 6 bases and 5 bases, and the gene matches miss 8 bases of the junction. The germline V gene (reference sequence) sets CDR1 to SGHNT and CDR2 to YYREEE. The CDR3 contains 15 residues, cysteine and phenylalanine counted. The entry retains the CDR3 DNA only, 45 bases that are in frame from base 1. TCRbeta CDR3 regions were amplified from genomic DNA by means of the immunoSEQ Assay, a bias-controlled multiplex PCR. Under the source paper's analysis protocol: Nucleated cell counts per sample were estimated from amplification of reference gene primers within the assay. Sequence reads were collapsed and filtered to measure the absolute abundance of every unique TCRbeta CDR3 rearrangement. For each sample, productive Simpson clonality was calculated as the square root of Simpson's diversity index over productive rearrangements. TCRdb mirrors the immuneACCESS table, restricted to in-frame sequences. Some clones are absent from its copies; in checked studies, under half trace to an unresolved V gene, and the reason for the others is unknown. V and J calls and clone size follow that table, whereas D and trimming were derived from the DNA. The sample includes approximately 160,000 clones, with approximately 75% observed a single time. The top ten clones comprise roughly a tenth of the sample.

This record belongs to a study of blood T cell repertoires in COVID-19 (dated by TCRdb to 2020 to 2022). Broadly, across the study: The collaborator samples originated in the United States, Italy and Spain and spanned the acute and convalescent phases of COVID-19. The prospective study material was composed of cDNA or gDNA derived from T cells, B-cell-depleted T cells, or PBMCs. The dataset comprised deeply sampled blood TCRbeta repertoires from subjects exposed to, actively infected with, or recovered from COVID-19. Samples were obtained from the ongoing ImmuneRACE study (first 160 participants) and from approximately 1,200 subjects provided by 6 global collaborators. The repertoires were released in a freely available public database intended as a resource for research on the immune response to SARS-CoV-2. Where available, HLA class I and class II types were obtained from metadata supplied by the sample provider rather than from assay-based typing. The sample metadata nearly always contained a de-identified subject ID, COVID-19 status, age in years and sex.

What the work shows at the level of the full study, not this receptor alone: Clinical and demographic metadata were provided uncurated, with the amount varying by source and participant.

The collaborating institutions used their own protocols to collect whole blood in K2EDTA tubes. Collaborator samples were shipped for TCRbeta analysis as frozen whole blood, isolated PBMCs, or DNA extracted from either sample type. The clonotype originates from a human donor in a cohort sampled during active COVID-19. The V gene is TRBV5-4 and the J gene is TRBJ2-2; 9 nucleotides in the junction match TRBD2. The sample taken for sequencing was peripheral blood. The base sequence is TGTGCCAGCACCCCCAGACTAGCGGAGACCGGGGAGCTGTTTTTT. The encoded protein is CASTPRLAETGELFF.